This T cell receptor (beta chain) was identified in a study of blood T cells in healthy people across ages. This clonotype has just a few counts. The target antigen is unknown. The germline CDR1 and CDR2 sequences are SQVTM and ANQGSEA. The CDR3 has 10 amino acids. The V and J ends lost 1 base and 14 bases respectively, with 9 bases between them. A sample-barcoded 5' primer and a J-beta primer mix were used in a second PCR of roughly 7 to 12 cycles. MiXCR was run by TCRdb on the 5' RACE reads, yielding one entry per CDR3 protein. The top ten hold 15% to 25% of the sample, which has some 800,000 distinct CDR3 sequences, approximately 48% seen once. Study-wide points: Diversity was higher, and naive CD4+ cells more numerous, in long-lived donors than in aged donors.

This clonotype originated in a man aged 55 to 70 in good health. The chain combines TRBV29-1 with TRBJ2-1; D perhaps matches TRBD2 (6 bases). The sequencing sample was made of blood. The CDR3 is CSVEAGLKFF. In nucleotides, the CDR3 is TGCAGCGTTGAAGCGGGACTGAAGTTCTTC.